This T cell receptor (beta chain) was sequenced during a study of T cell responses to AZD1222 COVID-19 vaccine. The repertoire was sequenced with immunoSEQ multiplex PCR; TCRdb's copy has only in-frame clones and lacks some. The table shows over 150,000 clones, with over 75% occurring only once. Deletions cut 5 bases from V and 0 bases from J, with 8 bases between. Per germline, CDR1 SGHVS and CDR2 FNYEAQ. The CDR3 covers 14 residues. Study observations and caveats: CD4 TCRs associated with vaccination spanned spike, dominating at 160-218 and 743-854. The donor group comprised mostly white British people and more females; the analysis possibly underestimated clonal diversity. In the spike-specific TCR repertoire, nearly half reportedly target unmutated variant regions.

Details on this clone: Antigen unknown.

The TCR was taken from an adult in good health. The specimen comprised peripheral blood, sampled on day 0 of AZD1222 vaccination. The chain recombines TRBV7-6 with TRBJ1-3; no clear D. This chain's CDR3 is CASSQLSSGNTIYF. CDR3 sequence (DNA): TGTGCCAGCAGCCAACTGAGCTCTGGAAACACCATATATTTT.